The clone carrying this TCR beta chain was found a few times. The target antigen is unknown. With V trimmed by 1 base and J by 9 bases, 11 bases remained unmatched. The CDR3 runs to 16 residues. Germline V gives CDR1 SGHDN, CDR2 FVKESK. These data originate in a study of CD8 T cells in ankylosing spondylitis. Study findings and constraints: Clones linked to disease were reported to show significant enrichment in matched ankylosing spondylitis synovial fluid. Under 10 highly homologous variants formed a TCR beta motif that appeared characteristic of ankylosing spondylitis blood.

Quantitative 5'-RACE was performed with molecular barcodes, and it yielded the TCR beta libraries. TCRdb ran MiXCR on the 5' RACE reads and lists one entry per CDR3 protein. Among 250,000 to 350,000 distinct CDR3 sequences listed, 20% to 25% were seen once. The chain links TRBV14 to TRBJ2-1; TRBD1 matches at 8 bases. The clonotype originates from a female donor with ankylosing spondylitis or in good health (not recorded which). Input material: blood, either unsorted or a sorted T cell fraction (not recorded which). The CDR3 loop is CASSQGRQGRWSEQFF. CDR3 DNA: TGTGCCAGCAGCCAAGGCCGACAGGGGAGATGGAGTGAGCAGTTCTTC.